The 32 T cell receptor beta chains reported below all come from one sample, sequenced in a study of identical twins. One entry per CDR3 protein results from TCRdb running MiXCR on the 5' RACE reads. The sample includes about 690,000 distinct CDR3 sequences, 6.1% of them seen just once. The sample comprised naive T cells sorted from blood. The receptors originated from a man in his late teens or twenties in good health.

The rearrangement links TRBV28 to TRBJ2-7; 10 bases align to TRBD2. J was trimmed by 2 bases and V by 6 bases; bases with no gene match: 7. The CDR3 sequence is 15 residues long. Germline V gene lookup returns CDR1 MDHEN and CDR2 SYDVKM. CDR3: CASRYGTSDTYEQYF. CDR3 sequence (DNA): TGTGCCAGCAGATACGGGACTAGCGACACCTACGAGCAGTACTTC.

A few counts support this clonotype. V gene TRBV28 combines with J gene TRBJ1-6, with a possible D match to TRBD1 (6 bases). The V end lost 5 bases, the J end lost 7 bases, and 12 bases lay between the germline ends. The germline V gene has CDR1 MDHEN and CDR2 SYDVKM. This CDR3 comprises 14 residues. CDR3 protein: CASSLTGMNSPLHF. CDR3 nucleotide sequence: TGTGCCAGCAGTCTTACAGGGATGAATTCACCCCTCCACTTT.

This clonotype has a handful of counts. The chain couples TRBV4-1 to TRBJ2-4; 9 positions agree with TRBD1. The CDR3 covers 18 residues. V gave up 2 bases and J gave up 2 bases; unmatched junction bases: 10. The germline V gene has CDR1 MGHRA and CDR2 YSYEKL. The CDR3: CASSQPQGTGRPKNIQYF. CDR3 nucleotides: TGCGCCAGCAGCCAACCCCAGGGGACAGGGCGCCCCAAAAACATTCAGTACTTC.

This clonotype was seen ten or more times. The chain is built from TRBV6-5 and TRBJ1-1, with 7 bases matching TRBD1. Germline CDR1 reads MNHEY; CDR2 reads SVGAGI. V shed 4 bases and J 4 bases; nucleotides not matched to a gene: 6. CDR3 length: 14 amino acids. The CDR3 reads CASSWSGQSTEAFF. The DNA of the CDR3 is TGTGCCAGCAGTTGGTCGGGACAGAGCACTGAAGCTTTCTTT.

This clonotype was seen many times. This chain uses TRBV29-1 with TRBJ2-2; D uncertain. In germline, CDR1 is SQVTM, CDR2 ANQGSEA. There are 11 residues in the CDR3. Trimming cost V 6 bases and J 5 bases, with 7 bases left between them. CDR3 region: CSVKWTGELFF. The CDR3 bases are TGCAGCGTCAAGTGGACCGGGGAGCTGTTTTTT.

This clonotype turned up a few times. The V gene is TRBV28, the J gene TRBJ2-6; D gene unclear. This CDR3 has 15 amino acids. The V gene lost 7 bases and the J gene lost 2 bases, with 12 bases spanning the gap. The germline gives CDR1 MDHEN, CDR2 SYDVKM. This CDR3 reads CASTFGGAGANVLTF. DNA of the CDR3: TGTGCCAGCACCTTTGGTGGGGCTGGGGCCAACGTCCTGACTTTC.

This clonotype was seen more than once but under ten times. The chain couples TRBV20-1 to TRBJ1-1; weak D call: TRBD1 (6 bases). Germline CDR1 is DFQATT and CDR2 is SNEGSKA (reference sequence). CDR3 length equals 14 residues. V lost 3 bases, J lost 1 base, and 12 bases lay in between. This CDR3 reads CSASKGHQNTEAFF. CDR3 sequence (DNA): TGCAGTGCTAGTAAGGGACACCAGAACACTGAAGCTTTCTTT.

The rearrangement joins TRBV5-1 to TRBJ2-5; possibly TRBD2 for D (6 bases). Trimming removed 5 bases from V and 1 base from J, with 12 bases in between. Germline values: CDR1 SGHRS, CDR2 YFSETQ. The length of the CDR3 is 14 residues. This chain's CDR3 is CASSPDYSQETQYF. The CDR3 region has the DNA TGCGCCAGCAGTCCGGACTACAGCCAAGAGACCCAGTACTTC.

This clonotype was picked up a small number of times. This chain connects TRBV6-5 to TRBJ2-1; D unresolved. CDR3 length: 11 amino acids. Germline lookup yields CDR1 MNHEY and CDR2 SVGAGI. Trimming took off 8 bases at V and 6 bases at J, with 8 bases between the two ends. The DNA for the CDR3 is TGTGCCAGCGGTCCGACCAATGAGCAGTTCTTC. Translating gives CASGPTNEQFF.

This clonotype appeared a few times. This chain uses TRBV20-1 with TRBJ2-7; 10 bases are shared with TRBD1. V shed 3 bases and J 2 bases; nucleotides not matched to a gene: 7. The CDR3 is made up of 15 amino acids. The germline V gene encodes CDR1 DFQATT and CDR2 SNEGSKA (reference sequence). CDR3: CSASNPGQGPYEQYF. The CDR3 DNA follows: TGCAGTGCTAGCAATCCGGGACAGGGGCCCTACGAGCAGTACTTC.

The V gene is TRBV11-2, the J gene TRBJ2-3; 8 bases line up with TRBD2. Germline V gives CDR1 SGHAT, CDR2 FQNNGV. The CDR3 runs to 17 residues. Losses at the gene ends were 4 bases for V and 4 bases for J; bases not matched to a gene: 13. Written as DNA, the CDR3 is TGTGCCAGCAGCTCACGGGGGGAGCGGGAGTTCTCAGATACGCAGTATTTT. Amino acids: CASSSRGEREFSDTQYF.

This clonotype was observed many times. This chain links TRBV5-1 with TRBJ2-7, with D maybe TRBD2 (6 bases). The V and J ends lost 7 bases and 0 bases respectively, with 14 bases between them. CDR3 length equals 14 residues. The V gene's germline CDR1 is SGHRS and CDR2 YFSETQ. CDR3 DNA: TGCGCCAGCCCCTTGGAGGGACCCTCCTACGAGCAGTACGTC. Encoded protein: CASPLEGPSYEQYV.

The V call is TRBV30, the J call TRBJ1-6; a possible D gene is TRBD1 (5 bases). This CDR3 has 13 amino acids. Trimming shortened V by 0 bases and J by 10 bases, and 10 bases separated the two germline ends. CDR1 is GTSNPN, CDR2 SVGIG, per germline (reference sequence). DNA for the CDR3: TGTGCCTGGAGTGTGGAGGGGCGGTCACCCCTCCACTTT. Residues: CAWSVEGRSPLHF.

This clonotype came up a few times. The chain employs TRBV7-9 and TRBJ1-4, with 10 bases matching TRBD1. Germline V gene lookup returns CDR1 SEHNR and CDR2 FQNEAQ (reference sequence). There are 15 residues in the CDR3. J lost 4 bases, V lost 5 bases, and 4 bases had no gene match. This CDR3 is CASSPTGGLNEKLFF. CDR3 DNA: TGTGCCAGCAGCCCGACAGGGGGCCTTAATGAAAAACTGTTTTTT. Full variable domain (missing parts from reference TRBV7-9 and TRBJ1-4): DTGVSQNPRHKITKRGQNVTFRCDPISEHNRLYWYRQTLGQGPEFLTYFQNEAQLEKSRLLSDRFSAERPKGSFSTLEIQRTEQGDSAMYLCASSPTGGLNEKLFFGSGTQLSVL.

The sample holds a few counts of this clonotype. This rearrangement joins TRBV3-1 to TRBJ2-2, with 7 bases aligning to TRBD2. The ends lost 3 bases at V and 4 bases at J; junction bases unmatched: 5. The CDR3 contains 15 residues. Germline V gives CDR1 LGHDT, CDR2 YNNKEL (reference sequence). The DNA of the CDR3 is TGTGCCAGCAGCCAGCGAGGCGGGAGCACCGGGGAGCTGTTTTTT. Its protein product is CASSQRGGSTGELFF.

About this clonotype itself: This may be a read error: a much more frequent sequence differs by one nucleotide. This chain links TRBV20-1 with TRBJ2-2; TRBD1 matches 7 bases. The CDR3 covers 14 residues. The germline V gene encodes CDR1 DFQATT and CDR2 SNEGSKA (reference sequence). The CDR3 coding sequence is TGCAGTGCTAAGGGACAGTCGAACACCGGGAAGCTGTTTTTT. Protein sequence: CSAKGQSNTGKLFF.

This clonotype was found many times. V gene TRBV29-1 combines with J gene TRBJ1-1; 7 bases match TRBD1. Germline trimming cut 7 bases from V and 1 base from J; bases unmatched to any gene: 6. This CDR3 is built from 13 residues. Germline CDR1 reads SQVTM; CDR2 reads ANQGSEA. The chain's CDR3 is CSETGPPNTEAFF. In DNA form, the CDR3 reads TGCAGCGAGACAGGGCCACCGAACACTGAAGCTTTCTTT.

This clonotype appeared many times. The genes are TRBV5-1 and TRBJ2-3, with D hard to call. The CDR3 totals 11 residues. V lost 6 bases, J lost 4 bases, and 6 bases lay in between. Per germline, CDR1 SGHRS and CDR2 YFSETQ. CDR3 sequence (DNA): TGCGCCAGCAAGTATTCAGATACGCAGTATTTT. Its translation: CASKYSDTQYF.

The chain couples TRBV28 to TRBJ1-1; D gene ambiguous. V dropped 6 bases and J dropped 3 bases, with 20 bases sitting between them. Germline values: CDR1 MDHEN, CDR2 SYDVKM. CDR3 length: 16 residues. CDR3 DNA: TGTGCCAGCAGCAATCCCCGGGGAGGGAGGGACACTGAAGCTTTCTTT. Translated: CASSNPRGGRDTEAFF.

The table lists this clonotype with many counts. V usage is TRBV6-2 or TRBV6-3 and J usage is TRBJ2-1; 10 positions match TRBD2. The J segment lost 3 bases and the V segment lost 4 bases, leaving 6 bases of the junction unmatched. The CDR3 consists of 16 residues. CDR1 and CDR2 (germline): MNHEY, SVGEGT. Here the CDR3 DNA reads TGTGCCAGCAGTTCCTCCGGGACTAGCGTCTACAATGAGCAGTTCTTC. Translating gives CASSSSGTSVYNEQFF.

Many counts were recorded for this clonotype. The chain's CDR3 is CASTAARVTDTQYF. The CDR3, as DNA: TGTGCCAGCACAGCGGCCAGAGTCACAGATACGCAGTATTTT. The chain joins TRBV12-3 or TRBV12-4 to TRBJ2-3; tentatively, D is TRBD2 (5 bases). This CDR3 region has 14 residues. Deletions cut 7 bases from V and 2 bases from J, with 13 bases between.

The V gene is TRBV12-3 or TRBV12-4, the J gene TRBJ2-3; 7 bases line up with TRBD2. V was clipped by 0 bases and J by 3 bases; unmatched bases: 9. The CDR3 is 17 residues long. The CDR3 spells CASSLAMGLSYTDTQYF. The DNA of the CDR3 is TGTGCCAGCAGTTTAGCCATGGGACTATCTTATACAGATACGCAGTATTTT.

This clonotype showed up just a few times. V usage is TRBV27 and J usage is TRBJ1-5, with D possibly being TRBD1 (6 bases). V lost 5 bases to trimming and J lost 0 bases, with 14 bases between them. CDR3 length: 16 residues. Germline assignment: CDR1 MNHEY and CDR2 SMNVEV (reference sequence). The CDR3 DNA is TGTGCCAGCAGTCGTAGCAGGGGTTATAGCAATCAGCCCCAGCATTTT. It translates to CASSRSRGYSNQPQHF.

The gene calls are TRBV2 and TRBJ2-5; 10 bases are shared with TRBD2. CDR3 length equals 16 residues. Per the germline V gene, CDR1 is SNHLY and CDR2 is FYNNEI. J lost 7 bases, V lost 6 bases, and 14 bases had no gene match. The CDR3: CASSPGSGRLYRTQYF. DNA for the CDR3: TGTGCCAGCAGCCCAGGTAGCGGGAGGCTCTACCGGACCCAGTACTTC. The full variable domain, its missing parts supplied by reference TRBV2 and TRBJ2-5, is EPEVTQTPSHQVTQMGQEVILRCVPISNHLYFYWYRQILGQKVEFLVSFYNNEISEKSEIFDDQFSVERPDGSNFTLKIRSTKLEDSAMYFCASSPGSGRLYRTQYFGPGTRLLVL.

This clonotype was seen ten or more times. The chain is built from TRBV9 and TRBJ2-3, with D unclear. This CDR3 has 15 amino acids. Germline V gene lookup returns CDR1 SGDLS and CDR2 YYNGEE. V gave up 4 bases and J gave up 6 bases, with 18 bases separating them. Here the CDR3 DNA reads TGTGCCAGCAGCCTTTTCCCAAGAGCCGGGGATACGCAGTATTTT. It encodes CASSLFPRAGDTQYF.

This clonotype was seen at least ten times. J is TRBJ1-5 and V is TRBV12-3 or TRBV12-4; 10 bases map to TRBD1. Losses at the gene ends were 2 bases for V and 5 bases for J; bases not matched to a gene: 6. The length of the CDR3 is 16 residues. CDR3 bases: TGTGCCAGCAGTTTAATGTTGGGGACAGGGGATCAGCCCCAGCATTTT. As protein: CASSLMLGTGDQPQHF.

This chain links TRBV7-6 with TRBJ2-7; D ambiguous. CDR3 length: 11 amino acids. The germline V gene encodes CDR1 SGHVS and CDR2 FNYEAQ. Trimming stripped 4 bases from V and 7 bases from J, with 8 bases between. CDR3 in DNA: TGTGCCAGCAGCTCCTTGGAGGAGCAGTACTTC. Translation: CASSSLEEQYF.

Ten or more counts support this clonotype. The chain carries TRBV15 and TRBJ2-7; 9 bases are a match to TRBD1. CDR1 is LNHNV, CDR2 YYDKDF, per germline (reference sequence). The V and J ends lost 3 bases and 2 bases, in that order; junction bases with no gene match: 8. CDR3 length equals 16 residues. The CDR3: CATSRVVGTGTYEQYF. CDR3 nucleotides: TGTGCCACCAGCAGGGTCGTCGGGACAGGGACCTACGAGCAGTACTTC.

This clonotype came up a few times. The chain combines TRBV5-5 with TRBJ2-3, with unresolved D. The CDR3 spans 14 residues. Germline CDR1 SGHKS, CDR2 YYEKEE (reference sequence). V was trimmed by 5 bases and J by 2 bases, leaving 12 bases between them. CDR3 coding DNA: TGTGCCAGCAGAGGGCGAGCACTCACAGATACGCAGTATTTT. Translation gives CASRGRALTDTQYF. Variable domain in full (rest from reference TRBV5-5 and TRBJ2-3): DAGVTQSPTHLIKTRGQQVTLRCSPISGHKSVSWYQQVLGQGPQFIFQYYEKEERGRGNFPDRFSARQFPNYSSELNVNALLLGDSALYLCASRGRALTDTQYFGPGTRLTVL.

This clonotype showed up many times. The chain couples TRBV24-1 to TRBJ2-1; possibly TRBD2 for D (6 bases). The CDR3 totals 14 residues. V lost 4 bases, J lost 3 bases, and 9 bases lay in between. Germline V lookup: CDR1 KGHDR, CDR2 SFDVKD. CDR3 sequence reads: CATSETGLYNEQFF. For the CDR3, the DNA is TGTGCCACCAGTGAAACGGGACTCTACAATGAGCAGTTCTTC.

This clonotype was found many times. V is TRBV5-6 and J is TRBJ2-3; D might be TRBD1 (5 bases). Trimming removed 4 bases from V and 7 bases from J, with 7 bases in between. The germline gives CDR1 SGHDT, CDR2 YYEEEE. CDR3 length: 11 amino acids. CDR3 DNA sequence: TGTGCCAGCAGCGACAGTTATACGCAGTATTTT. It translates to CASSDSYTQYF.

This clonotype has only a few counts. This chain links TRBV11-2 with TRBJ2-7, with D perhaps assigned TRBD1 or TRBD2 (5 bases each). Germline lookup yields CDR1 SGHAT and CDR2 FQNNGV. The CDR3 totals 15 residues. V was trimmed by 1 base and J by 1 base, leaving 11 bases between them. CDR3 region: CASSLARDGSYEQYF. The CDR3 coding sequence is TGTGCCAGCAGCTTAGCCCGGGACGGGTCCTACGAGCAGTACTTC.